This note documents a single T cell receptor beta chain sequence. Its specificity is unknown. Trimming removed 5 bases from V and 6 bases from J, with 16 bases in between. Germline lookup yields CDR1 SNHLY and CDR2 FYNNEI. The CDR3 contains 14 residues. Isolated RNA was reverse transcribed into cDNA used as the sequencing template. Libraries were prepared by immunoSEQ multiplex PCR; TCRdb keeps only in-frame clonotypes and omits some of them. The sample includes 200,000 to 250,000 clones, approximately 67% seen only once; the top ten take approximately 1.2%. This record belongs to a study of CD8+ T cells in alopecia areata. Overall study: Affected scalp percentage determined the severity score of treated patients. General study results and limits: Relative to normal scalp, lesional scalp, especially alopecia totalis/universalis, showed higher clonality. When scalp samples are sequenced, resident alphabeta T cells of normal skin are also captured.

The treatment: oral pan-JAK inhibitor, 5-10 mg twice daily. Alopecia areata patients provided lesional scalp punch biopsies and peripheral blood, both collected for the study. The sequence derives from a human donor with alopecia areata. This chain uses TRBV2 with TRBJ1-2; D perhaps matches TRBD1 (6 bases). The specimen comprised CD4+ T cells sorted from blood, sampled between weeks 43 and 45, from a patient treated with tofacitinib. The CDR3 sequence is CASSPSGGLNGYTF. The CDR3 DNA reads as TGTGCCAGCAGTCCTTCCGGGGGGCTCAATGGCTACACCTTC.